This TCR beta chain was recorded in a study of T-cell memory formation after mild COVID-19. About the study: TCR clusters showed largely donor specificity.

The CDR3 extends over 17 amino acids. Losses at the gene ends were 1 base for V and 3 bases for J; bases not matched to a gene: 9. From germline, CDR1 is MGHRA and CDR2 YSYEKL. This clonotype was seen more than once but under ten times. TCRdb fed the 5' RACE reads into MiXCR, producing one record per CDR3 protein. Here the sample spans approximately 60,000 distinct CDR3 sequences, about a tenth being singletons. This receptor was obtained from a man aged 18 to 35 who had mild COVID-19 (a few samples of this study predate the infection). Cell type and time point are not known. This chain links TRBV4-1 with TRBJ1-5, with 7 bases matching TRBD1. Sequencing was carried out using PBMCs or a T cell subset sorted from them (not recorded which). CDR3 region: CASSQGAGQAYNQPQHF. The CDR3 DNA reads TGCGCCAGCAGCCAAGGCGCCGGACAGGCGTACAATCAGCCCCAGCATTTT.